The 9 T cell receptor beta chains presented below share a single source sample, sequenced in a study of blood T cell repertoires in COVID-19. Produced via immunoSEQ multiplex PCR; TCRdb's table is partial and in-frame only. The table shows approximately 500,000 clones, with approximately 85% occurring only once. The sequencing input was peripheral blood. Receptor source: a human donor in a cohort sampled during active COVID-19.

The chain links TRBV19 to TRBJ2-1; 7 bases line up with TRBD2. Germline assignment: CDR1 LNHDA and CDR2 SQIVND (reference sequence). There are 17 residues in the CDR3. V dropped 4 bases and J dropped 2; count of bases not matched to a gene: 11. CDR3 nucleotides: TGTGCCAGTAGTACGAGGGCTGGCGGGAGCCCCTACAATGAGCAGTTCTTC. It yields the protein CASSTRAGGSPYNEQFF.

The chain has TRBV20-1 and TRBJ2-7; D is undetermined. V gave up 5 bases and J gave up 7 bases, with 12 bases separating them. The germline V gene encodes CDR1 DFQATT and CDR2 SNEGSKA (reference sequence). The CDR3 contains 11 residues. CDR3 amino acids: CSAGVGAEQYF. The CDR3 DNA reads as TGCAGTGCTGGCGTTGGAGCGGAGCAGTACTTC.

This chain uses TRBV30 with TRBJ1-1, with D maybe TRBD1 (5 bases). CDR3 length equals 14 residues. Germline V gene lookup returns CDR1 GTSNPN and CDR2 SVGIG (reference sequence). V dropped 3 bases and J dropped 6 bases, with 17 bases sitting between them. The CDR3 nucleotides are TGTGCCTGGAGCAAAGGGGATATCTTCCCTGAAGCTTTCTTT. Translated: CAWSKGDIFPEAFF.

This CDR3 is CASSWDRMNTEAFF. CDR3 DNA sequence: TGTGCCAGCAGCTGGGACAGGATGAACACTGAAGCTTTCTTT. This chain links TRBV6-2 or TRBV6-3 with TRBJ1-1; 8 nucleotides agree with TRBD1. Trimming at V came to 6 bases and at J to 0 bases, leaving 3 bases not matched to a gene. This CDR3 has 14 residues. Looked up from germline, CDR1 is MNHEY and CDR2 is SVGEGT.

This clone was seen a single time. V usage is TRBV28 and J usage is TRBJ2-5; TRBD1 aligns across 9 bases. Germline V gene data show CDR1 as MDHEN and CDR2 as SYDVKM. The CDR3 extends over 15 amino acids. Trimming at V came to 5 bases and at J to 4 bases, leaving 8 bases not matched to a gene. Here the CDR3 DNA reads TGTGCCAGCAGTAATCGACAGGGGGTTCGAGAGACCCAGTACTTC. It translates to CASSNRQGVRETQYF.

This clone was seen ten or more times. V gene TRBV29-1 combines with J gene TRBJ2-1; 9 bases agree with TRBD2. CDR1 and CDR2 (germline): SQVTM, ANQGSEA. V gave up 5 bases and J gave up 9 bases; unmatched junction bases: 8. The CDR3 runs 13 residues. The chain's CDR3 is CSVLSSGEGEQFF. Written as DNA, the CDR3 is TGCAGCGTTCTGTCTAGCGGGGAAGGTGAGCAGTTCTTC.

V and J are TRBV30 and TRBJ1-1, with 9 bases lining up with TRBD1. This CDR3 is 15 amino acids long. Germline values: CDR1 GTSNPN, CDR2 SVGIG (reference sequence). Trimming cost V 0 bases and J 0 bases; bases outside gene matches: 2. CDR3 DNA sequence: TGTGCCTGGAGTGTACAGGGGGCACTGAACACTGAAGCTTTCTTT. As protein: CAWSVQGALNTEAFF.

This clone was counted only a few times. The chain recombines TRBV11-3 with TRBJ1-1; 9 nucleotides align to TRBD1. V lost 3 bases to trimming and J lost 2 bases; unmatched junction nucleotides: 4. CDR1 and CDR2 (germline): SGHNT, YENEEA. The CDR3 covers 15 residues. CDR3 residues: CASSFGGQGNTEAFF. CDR3 DNA: TGTGCCAGCAGCTTTGGGGGACAGGGTAACACTGAAGCTTTCTTT.

This sequence joins TRBV3-1 (or the pseudogene TRBV3-2) and TRBJ1-1, with D unclear. The germline V and J ends were trimmed by 1 base and 6 bases, with 15 bases remaining between them. This CDR3 contains 15 residues. CDR1 LGHDT and CDR2 YNNKEL come from the germline V gene (reference sequence). This CDR3 is CASSQVAPSSAEAFF. The CDR3 DNA reads as TGTGCCAGCAGCCAAGTAGCCCCATCGTCCGCTGAAGCTTTCTTT.